This TCR beta chain was recovered during a study of OX40 agonist ivuxolimab in advanced cancers. Study-wide context: A diagnosis of hepatocellular carcinoma, melanoma, renal cell or head and neck cancer was present in dose-escalation patients. Study-wide results and limits: Partly responding patients at 0.1-3.0 mg/kg showed some of the smallest clonal expansion.

On this clone itself: What it binds is not known.

Sequenced by immunoSEQ multiplex PCR; TCRdb stores in-frame clones only, minus some. The table records over 75,000 clones, roughly 88% of them present only once. CDR3 length: 12 residues. Germline V gene sequence: CDR1 MNHEY, CDR2 SVGAGI. The V end was cut by 6 bases, the J end by 6 bases, with 8 bases between. The sequencing here drew on CD4+ or CD8+ T cells sorted from blood, taken in a trial of the OX40 agonist ivuxolimab. The source is an adult with an advanced solid tumor such as melanoma, head and neck, liver or kidney cancer. The chain carries TRBV6-5 and TRBJ2-2; D is perhaps TRBD2 (6 bases). DNA for the CDR3: TGTGCCAGCAGACGGGGGTCCGGGGAGCTGTTTTTT. Translation gives CASRRGSGELFF.